This is a list of T cell receptor beta chains from one sample in a study of blood T cells in healthy people across ages. MiXCR, applied by TCRdb to the 5' RACE reads, yields one record per CDR3 protein. The sample has about a million distinct CDR3 sequences, under 40% seen once. Sequencing used blood. The source of these receptors is a man younger than 35 in good health. Both conserved end residues are part of each CDR3. Each record gives: V gene, clone size, J gene, D gene, CDR3 protein, CDR3 DNA. A D gene is named only where the DNA matches it firmly. Some rows mark clone size as missing; the rest say once, few, many or name a class of expanded clone.

V gene: TRBV28
clone size: NA
J gene: TRBJ2-3
D gene: NA
CDR3 protein: CATRSWGLSTDTQYF
CDR3 DNA: TGTGCCACCCGATCATGGGGGCTTAGCACAGATACGCAGTATTTT

V gene: TRBV29-1
clone size: NA
J gene: TRBJ2-7
D gene: NA
CDR3 protein: CSVGRGDYNEQYF
CDR3 DNA: TGCAGCGTTGGAAGGGGGGACTACAATGAGCAGTACTTC

V gene: TRBV3-1
clone size: NA
J gene: TRBJ2-7
D gene: NA
CDR3 protein: CASSQESGYWENPYEQYF
CDR3 DNA: TGTGCCAGCAGCCAAGAATCAGGCTACTGGGAAAATCCCTACGAGCAGTACTTC

V gene: TRBV4-2
clone size: NA
J gene: TRBJ1-3
D gene: NA
CDR3 protein: CASSQTTRDYANTIYF
CDR3 DNA: TGTGCCAGCAGCCAAACCACCCGGGATTACGCAAACACCATATATTTT

V gene: TRBV9
clone size: NA
J gene: TRBJ2-7
D gene: NA
CDR3 protein: CASSVGTGFYNEQYF
CDR3 DNA: TGTGCCAGCAGCGTAGGCACAGGGTTCTACAATGAGCAGTACTTC

V gene: TRBV20-1
clone size: few
J gene: TRBJ1-1
D gene: TRBD1
CDR3 protein: CSATNFLNRGEDTEAFF
CDR3 DNA: TGCAGTGCTACAAACTTTCTAAACAGGGGGGAAGACACTGAAGCTTTCTTT

V gene: TRBV7-9
clone size: NA
J gene: TRBJ2-6
D gene: NA
CDR3 protein: CANPALDPSSGANVLTF
CDR3 DNA: TGTGCCAACCCGGCCTTGGACCCTAGCTCTGGGGCCAACGTCCTGACTTTC

V gene: TRBV29-1
clone size: NA
J gene: TRBJ2-3
D gene: TRBD1
CDR3 protein: CGVGHRGTITDTQYF
CDR3 DNA: TGCGGCGTTGGACACAGGGGCACAATCACAGATACGCAGTATTTT

V gene: TRBV12-3/TRBV12-4
clone size: few
J gene: TRBJ1-5
D gene: NA
CDR3 protein: CASSLEVQPQHF
CDR3 DNA: TGTGCCAGCAGTTTAGAGGTTCAGCCCCAGCATTTT

V gene: TRBV10-3
clone size: NA
J gene: TRBJ1-1
D gene: NA
CDR3 protein: CAIGPTPNTEAFF
CDR3 DNA: TGTGCCATCGGACCGACCCCGAACACTGAAGCTTTCTTT

V gene: TRBV28
clone size: NA
J gene: TRBJ1-5
D gene: TRBD1
CDR3 protein: CASRAGQLYQPQHF
CDR3 DNA: TGTGCCAGCAGGGCGGGACAGCTATATCAGCCCCAGCATTTT

V gene: TRBV30
clone size: NA
J gene: TRBJ1-5
D gene: NA
CDR3 protein: CAWSVSVTAPLGNQPQHF
CDR3 DNA: TGTGCCTGGAGTGTTTCGGTTACGGCCCCTCTCGGCAATCAGCCCCAGCATTTT

V gene: TRBV20-1
clone size: NA
J gene: TRBJ1-6
D gene: NA
CDR3 protein: CSARDRTVDYNSPLHF
CDR3 DNA: TGCAGTGCTAGAGATCGGACGGTAGACTATAATTCACCCCTCCACTTT

V gene: TRBV15
clone size: NA
J gene: TRBJ1-4
D gene: NA
CDR3 protein: CATSRVRGRPSNEKLFF
CDR3 DNA: TGTGCCACCAGCAGAGTAAGGGGCAGACCATCTAATGAAAAACTGTTTTTT

V gene: TRBV14
clone size: few
J gene: TRBJ1-2
D gene: TRBD1
CDR3 protein: CASSPRQGGYGYTF
CDR3 DNA: TGTGCCAGCAGCCCAAGACAGGGGGGATATGGCTACACCTTC

V gene: TRBV7-2
clone size: NA
J gene: TRBJ1-2
D gene: TRBD1
CDR3 protein: CASSRQGPYGYTF
CDR3 DNA: TGTGCCAGCAGCCGACAGGGGCCCTATGGCTACACCTTC

V gene: TRBV15
clone size: NA
J gene: TRBJ1-1
D gene: NA
CDR3 protein: CATSSSPRGAPEAFF
CDR3 DNA: TGTGCCACCAGCAGTAGTCCTAGGGGGGCTCCTGAAGCTTTCTTT

V gene: TRBV6-1
clone size: NA
J gene: TRBJ1-1
D gene: TRBD1
CDR3 protein: CASGRTGGMNTEAFF
CDR3 DNA: TGTGCCAGCGGTCGGACAGGGGGCATGAACACTGAAGCTTTCTTT

V gene: TRBV9
clone size: NA
J gene: TRBJ2-1
D gene: NA
CDR3 protein: CASSTRSSCNEQFF
CDR3 DNA: TGTGCCAGCAGCACCCGTAGCTCCTGCAATGAGCAGTTCTTC

V gene: TRBV6-1
clone size: few
J gene: TRBJ2-5
D gene: TRBD1
CDR3 protein: CASSEPGQGVKTQYF
CDR3 DNA: TGTGCCAGCAGTGAACCCGGACAGGGGGTGAAGACCCAGTACTTC

V gene: TRBV29-1
clone size: NA
J gene: TRBJ2-7
D gene: NA
CDR3 protein: CSGGAGISYEQYF
CDR3 DNA: TGCAGCGGGGGGGCAGGAATCTCCTACGAGCAGTACTTC

V gene: TRBV5-1
clone size: NA
J gene: TRBJ2-5
D gene: TRBD1
CDR3 protein: CASRSARDRSQETQYF
CDR3 DNA: TGCGCCAGCAGATCCGCCCGGGACAGGTCTCAAGAGACCCAGTACTTC

V gene: TRBV7-3
clone size: NA
J gene: TRBJ2-7
D gene: NA
CDR3 protein: CASSYKDSFLYF
CDR3 DNA: TGTGCCAGCAGCTATAAAGACAGTTTTCTGTACTTC

V gene: TRBV27
clone size: many
J gene: TRBJ1-2
D gene: NA
CDR3 protein: CASSSSGAIGGYTF
CDR3 DNA: TGTGCCAGCAGTTCATCAGGAGCAATAGGCGGCTACACCTTC

V gene: TRBV6-1
clone size: NA
J gene: TRBJ2-5
D gene: NA
CDR3 protein: CASSDGGAETQYF
CDR3 DNA: TGTGCCAGCAGTGATGGGGGGGCCGAGACCCAGTACTTC

V gene: TRBV11-2
clone size: few
J gene: TRBJ1-6
D gene: TRBD1
CDR3 protein: CASSWAGGNNSPLHF
CDR3 DNA: TGTGCCAGCAGCTGGGCAGGGGGTAATAATTCACCCCTCCACTTT

V gene: TRBV3-1
clone size: NA
J gene: TRBJ2-1
D gene: NA
CDR3 protein: CASSQGIGTYEQFF
CDR3 DNA: TGTGCCAGCAGCCAAGGAATCGGGACCTACGAGCAGTTCTTC

V gene: TRBV5-1
clone size: few
J gene: TRBJ2-7
D gene: NA
CDR3 protein: CASSPGTVSYNEQYF
CDR3 DNA: TGCGCCAGCAGCCCCGGGACGGTATCCTACAATGAGCAGTACTTC

V gene: TRBV7-9
clone size: NA
J gene: TRBJ1-4
D gene: NA
CDR3 protein: CASTPNGVEVGEKLFF
CDR3 DNA: TGTGCCAGCACCCCGAACGGGGTGGAGGTTGGGGAAAAACTGTTTTTT

V gene: TRBV7-9
clone size: NA
J gene: TRBJ1-2
D gene: NA
CDR3 protein: CASSVEPGRRYTF
CDR3 DNA: TGTGCCAGCAGCGTAGAGCCAGGTCGGCGCTACACCTTC

V gene: TRBV20-1
clone size: few
J gene: TRBJ2-3
D gene: NA
CDR3 protein: CSARSLDTQYF
CDR3 DNA: TGCAGTGCTAGGAGTTTAGATACGCAGTATTTT

V gene: TRBV15
clone size: NA
J gene: TRBJ2-3
D gene: NA
CDR3 protein: CATSRGKSVSTSTDTQYF
CDR3 DNA: TGTGCCACCAGCAGAGGGAAGTCAGTGTCTACTAGCACAGATACGCAGTATTTT

V gene: TRBV18
clone size: NA
J gene: TRBJ1-1
D gene: TRBD1
CDR3 protein: CASSPQGALEAFF
CDR3 DNA: TGTGCCAGCTCACCCCAGGGGGCCCTTGAAGCTTTCTTT

V gene: TRBV4-2
clone size: once
J gene: TRBJ2-2
D gene: TRBD2
CDR3 protein: CASSQETSANTGELFF
CDR3 DNA: TGTGCCAGCAGCCAAGAAACTAGCGCTAACACCGGGGAGCTGTTTTTT

V gene: TRBV6-2/TRBV6-3
clone size: NA
J gene: TRBJ2-7
D gene: NA
CDR3 protein: CASRKGVTYNEQYF
CDR3 DNA: TGTGCCAGCAGGAAGGGGGTGACCTACAATGAGCAGTACTTC

V gene: TRBV4-1
clone size: few
J gene: TRBJ1-4
D gene: TRBD1
CDR3 protein: CASSQPGGTNEKLFF
CDR3 DNA: TGCGCCAGCAGCCAACCAGGGGGGACTAATGAAAAACTGTTTTTT

V gene: TRBV27
clone size: NA
J gene: TRBJ2-3
D gene: TRBD2
CDR3 protein: CASAGGSGATAEYF
CDR3 DNA: TGTGCCAGCGCCGGAGGTAGCGGGGCCACAGCCGAGTATTTT

V gene: TRBV4-2
clone size: NA
J gene: TRBJ2-1
D gene: TRBD1
CDR3 protein: CASSTDRSKEEQFF
CDR3 DNA: TGTGCCAGCAGCACGGACAGGTCTAAGGAGGAGCAGTTCTTC

V gene: TRBV20-1
clone size: few
J gene: TRBJ2-3
D gene: NA
CDR3 protein: CSASVRWDADTQYF
CDR3 DNA: TGCAGTGCTAGTGTCAGGTGGGACGCAGATACGCAGTATTTT

V gene: TRBV20-1
clone size: NA
J gene: TRBJ1-4
D gene: NA
CDR3 protein: CSAGDWGNEKLFF
CDR3 DNA: TGCAGTGCGGGAGACTGGGGAAATGAAAAACTGTTTTTT

V gene: TRBV5-5
clone size: NA
J gene: TRBJ1-5
D gene: TRBD1
CDR3 protein: CASSPLQGKGGPQHF
CDR3 DNA: TGTGCCAGCAGCCCCTTACAGGGGAAGGGGGGGCCCCAGCATTTT

V gene: TRBV4-2
clone size: few
J gene: TRBJ1-2
D gene: TRBD1
CDR3 protein: CASSHHGQVGSYGYTF
CDR3 DNA: TGTGCCAGCAGCCACCACGGACAGGTGGGTTCCTATGGCTACACCTTC

V gene: TRBV7-3
clone size: few
J gene: TRBJ2-3
D gene: TRBD2
CDR3 protein: CASSLTGSQRGRDTQYF
CDR3 DNA: TGTGCCAGCAGCTTAACGGGGAGCCAGCGGGGGAGAGATACGCAGTATTTT

V gene: TRBV5-1
clone size: few
J gene: TRBJ2-1
D gene: NA
CDR3 protein: CASSSQGQKANEQFF
CDR3 DNA: TGCGCCAGCAGCTCACAGGGTCAAAAGGCCAATGAGCAGTTCTTC

V gene: TRBV3-1
clone size: NA
J gene: TRBJ2-1
D gene: TRBD1
CDR3 protein: CASSLRQGRSYNEQFF
CDR3 DNA: TGTGCCAGCAGCTTGCGACAGGGTCGTTCCTACAATGAGCAGTTCTTC

V gene: TRBV7-6
clone size: NA
J gene: TRBJ2-7
D gene: TRBD1
CDR3 protein: CASSLAPGGTYEQYF
CDR3 DNA: TGTGCCAGCAGCTTAGCACCAGGGGGAACCTACGAGCAGTACTTC

V gene: TRBV6-5
clone size: once
J gene: TRBJ2-2
D gene: TRBD2
CDR3 protein: CASSYSQRGAGELFF
CDR3 DNA: TGTGCCAGCAGTTACTCCCAGCGGGGGGCCGGGGAGCTGTTTTTT

V gene: TRBV25-1
clone size: few
J gene: TRBJ2-1
D gene: TRBD1
CDR3 protein: CASGRQGPPYNEQFF
CDR3 DNA: TGTGCCAGCGGACGACAGGGGCCCCCTTACAATGAGCAGTTCTTC

V gene: TRBV3-1
clone size: NA
J gene: TRBJ2-3
D gene: NA
CDR3 protein: CASSQATRSTDTQYF
CDR3 DNA: TGTGCCAGCAGCCAAGCCACCAGAAGCACAGATACGCAGTATTTT

V gene: TRBV20-1
clone size: NA
J gene: TRBJ2-3
D gene: NA
CDR3 protein: CSALGGASTDTQYF
CDR3 DNA: TGCAGTGCCCTGGGGGGGGCGAGCACAGATACGCAGTATTTT

V gene: TRBV6-5
clone size: NA
J gene: TRBJ2-1
D gene: NA
CDR3 protein: CASSYSTQQSNEQFF
CDR3 DNA: TGTGCCAGCAGTTACTCGACCCAGCAGAGCAATGAGCAGTTCTTC

V gene: TRBV5-1
clone size: few
J gene: TRBJ2-5
D gene: NA
CDR3 protein: CASSFQQGGETQYF
CDR3 DNA: TGCGCCAGCAGCTTCCAACAGGGCGGAGAGACCCAGTACTTC

V gene: TRBV12-3/TRBV12-4
clone size: NA
J gene: TRBJ2-1
D gene: NA
CDR3 protein: CASSFGGELSYNEQFF
CDR3 DNA: TGTGCCAGCAGTTTCGGCGGGGAACTCTCCTACAATGAGCAGTTCTTC

V gene: TRBV12-3/TRBV12-4
clone size: few
J gene: TRBJ1-5
D gene: NA
CDR3 protein: CASNTGRERPQHF
CDR3 DNA: TGTGCCAGCAATACTGGTCGGGAACGGCCCCAGCATTTT

V gene: TRBV28
clone size: few
J gene: TRBJ1-2
D gene: NA
CDR3 protein: CASTRTWPAPSYGYTF
CDR3 DNA: TGTGCCAGTACACGTACCTGGCCGGCGCCCAGCTATGGCTACACCTTC

V gene: TRBV20-1
clone size: few
J gene: TRBJ1-5
D gene: NA
CDR3 protein: CSARPRGVRNQPQHF
CDR3 DNA: TGCAGTGCTAGACCGCGGGGGGTGCGCAATCAGCCCCAGCATTTT

V gene: TRBV12-3/TRBV12-4
clone size: few
J gene: TRBJ2-1
D gene: NA
CDR3 protein: CASSSGGDLNEQFF
CDR3 DNA: TGTGCCAGCAGTTCGGGGGGCGATTTGAATGAGCAGTTCTTC

V gene: TRBV2
clone size: NA
J gene: TRBJ1-2
D gene: NA
CDR3 protein: CASSDRDIGYTF
CDR3 DNA: TGTGCCAGCAGTGATCGGGACATAGGCTACACCTTC

V gene: TRBV12-5
clone size: NA
J gene: TRBJ2-7
D gene: TRBD1
CDR3 protein: CASGSDGTGVYEQYF
CDR3 DNA: TGTGCTAGTGGTTCAGACGGGACAGGGGTCTACGAGCAGTACTTC

V gene: TRBV29-1
clone size: few
J gene: TRBJ1-1
D gene: NA
CDR3 protein: CSAHGGGMGTEAFF
CDR3 DNA: TGCAGCGCCCATGGTGGGGGCATGGGGACTGAAGCTTTCTTT